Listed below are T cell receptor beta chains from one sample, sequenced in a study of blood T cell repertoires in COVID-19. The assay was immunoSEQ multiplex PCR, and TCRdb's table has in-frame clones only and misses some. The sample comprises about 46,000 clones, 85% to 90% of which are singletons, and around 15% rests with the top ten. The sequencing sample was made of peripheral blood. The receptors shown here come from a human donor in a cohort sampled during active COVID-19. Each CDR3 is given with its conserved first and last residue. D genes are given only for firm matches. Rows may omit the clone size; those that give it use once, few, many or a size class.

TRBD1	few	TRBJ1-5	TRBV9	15	TGTGCCAGCAGTCCCGGGACAGGGGATAGACAGCCCCAGCATTTT	CASSPGTGDRQPQHF
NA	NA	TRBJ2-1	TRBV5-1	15	TGCGCCAGCAGCTTCGGGCAGGGGCCGATCAATGAGCAGTTCTTC	CASSFGQGPINEQFF
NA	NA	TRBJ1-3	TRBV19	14	TGTGCCAGTAGTATTCGCCAGGCCGGAAACACCATATATTTT	CASSIRQAGNTIYF
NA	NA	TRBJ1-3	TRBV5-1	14	TGCGCCAGCAGCCAAGCAAACTCTGGAAACACCATATATTTT	CASSQANSGNTIYF
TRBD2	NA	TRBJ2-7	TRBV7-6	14	TGTGCCAGCACTCCCCGGGGGGATACGAACGAGCAGTACTTC	CASTPRGDTNEQYF
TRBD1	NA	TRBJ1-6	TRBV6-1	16	TGTGCCAGCAGTGACCCACAGGGGGCTACTAATTCACCCCTCCACTTT	CASSDPQGATNSPLHF
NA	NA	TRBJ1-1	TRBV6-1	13	TGTGCCAGCAGTGAAAGGGGGAACACTGAAGCTTTCTTT	CASSERGNTEAFF
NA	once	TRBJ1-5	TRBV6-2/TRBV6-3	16	TGTGCCAGCAGTTACGCAGGGCCGACGAGCAATCAGCCCCAGCATTTT	CASSYAGPTSNQPQHF
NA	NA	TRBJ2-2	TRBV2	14	TGTGCCAGCACCGGGACAAAAAACACCGGGGAGCTGTTTTTT	CASTGTKNTGELFF
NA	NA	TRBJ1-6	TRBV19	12	TGTGCCAGTAGTACCGACAGTCAGGTTGTCCACTTT	CASSTDSQVVHF
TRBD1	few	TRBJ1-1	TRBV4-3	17	TGCGCCAGCAGCCAAGGATCGCCCGGACAGGGTGGAACTGAAGCTTTCTTT	CASSQGSPGQGGTEAFF
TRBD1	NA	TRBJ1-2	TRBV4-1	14	TGCGCCAGCAGCCAAGCAGGGGGCGACTATGGCTACACCTTC	CASSQAGGDYGYTF
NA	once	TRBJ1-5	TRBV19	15	TGTGCCAGTCTTCCGGGGGGGGAGGGCAATCAGCCCCAGCATTTT	CASLPGGEGNQPQHF
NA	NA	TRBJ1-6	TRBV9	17	TGTGCCAGCAGCCCTCGACAGACGAGCTCCTATAATTCACCCCTCCACTTT	CASSPRQTSSYNSPLHF
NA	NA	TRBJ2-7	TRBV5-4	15	TGTGCCAGCAGCTCCGGGACACTAAGCTCCTACGAGCAGTACTTC	CASSSGTLSSYEQYF
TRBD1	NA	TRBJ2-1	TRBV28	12	TGTGCCAGCCAGCGGACAGGGGATGAGCAGTTCTTC	CASQRTGDEQFF
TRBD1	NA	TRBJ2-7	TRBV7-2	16	TGTGCCAGCAGCTTTGGGGGACAGGGTCCTACCTACGAGCAGTACTTC	CASSFGGQGPTYEQYF
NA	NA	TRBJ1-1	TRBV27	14	TGTGCCAGCAGGGGGCAGGGTTTGTACACTGAAGCTTTCTTT	CASRGQGLYTEAFF
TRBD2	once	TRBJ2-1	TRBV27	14	TGTGCCAGCAACCTAATGGGGACTAGCAATGAGCAGTTCTTC	CASNLMGTSNEQFF
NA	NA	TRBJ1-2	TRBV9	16	TGTGCCAGCAGCGTCGGTAGCTGGGGCGCGAACAGTGGCTACACCTTC	CASSVGSWGANSGYTF
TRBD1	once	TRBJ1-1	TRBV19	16	TGTGCCAGTTCCCCAACAGGGGGCGCCGGGAACACTGAAGCTTTCTTT	CASSPTGGAGNTEAFF
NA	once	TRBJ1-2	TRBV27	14	TGTGCCAGCAGTCCCCGTCAGGGAGGTGGTGGCTACACCTTC	CASSPRQGGGGYTF
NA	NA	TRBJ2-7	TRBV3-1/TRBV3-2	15	TGTGCCAGCAGCCAAGAAGCTAGCCCCACCTACGAGCAGTACTTC	CASSQEASPTYEQYF
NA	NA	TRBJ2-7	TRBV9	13	TGTGCCAGCAGCGTTGAGGGTGGGGACGAGCAGTACTTC	CASSVEGGDEQYF
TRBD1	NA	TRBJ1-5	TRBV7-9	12	TGTGCCAGCCGGACAGGGAACCAGCCCCAGCATTTT	CASRTGNQPQHF
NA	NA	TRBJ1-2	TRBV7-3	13	TGTGCCAGCAGTAGAATTCCGAACTATGGCTACACCTTC	CASSRIPNYGYTF
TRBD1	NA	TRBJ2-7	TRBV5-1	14	TGCGCCAGCAGCTCCGGGACAGGGCTCTACGAGCAGTACTTC	CASSSGTGLYEQYF
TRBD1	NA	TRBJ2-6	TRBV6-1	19	TGTGCCAGCAGTGAATCCCCGGGACAGGGGGTATCTGGGGCCAACGTCCTGACTTTC	CASSESPGQGVSGANVLTF
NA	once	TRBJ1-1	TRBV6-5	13	TGTGCCAGCAGGGGGATGGGGAGCACTGAAGCTTTCTTT	CASRGMGSTEAFF
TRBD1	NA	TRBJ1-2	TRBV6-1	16	TGTGCCAGCAGTGAAGCAGGGCAGGGGGGCTCTTATGGCTACACCTTC	CASSEAGQGGSYGYTF
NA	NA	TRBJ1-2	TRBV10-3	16	TGTGCCATCAGTGAGTCGATGGGGGGAGCTAACTATGGCTACACCTTC	CAISESMGGANYGYTF
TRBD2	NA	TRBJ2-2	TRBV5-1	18	TGCGCCAGCAGCCCCGGATGGACCAGGGAGGGCCTTACCGGGGAGCTGTTTTTT	CASSPGWTREGLTGELFF